This entry describes one T cell receptor (beta chain). Its antigen is undetermined. This entry belongs to a study of cytomegalovirus exposure and HLA in healthy donors. Study summary: The approximately 120 validation repertoires were produced on the same platform as the roughly 660 repertoires of the first cohort. This was reported in a later analysis. The study's findings and limits: A list of 150 to 200 TCR beta chains associated with cytomegalovirus was given.

This CDR3 comprises 17 residues. The germline V and J ends were trimmed by 1 base and 1 base, with 17 bases remaining between them. Germline V CDR1 and CDR2: SGHRS, YFSETQ. Data came from immunoSEQ multiplex PCR; TCRdb stores just in-frame clones and leaves some out. The sample yields 150,000 to 200,000 clones, approximately 82% seen once. The chain carries TRBV5-1 and TRBJ1-1; weak D call: TRBD1 (5 bases). Sequenced: PBMCs. This receptor was taken from a young woman in good health and CMV-seropositive. The CDR3 DNA reads TGCGCCAGCAGCTTGTCGGGGGACTATACAACGAACACTGAAGCTTTCTTT. Translating it yields CASSLSGDYTTNTEAFF.